The 27 T cell receptor beta chains given below trace back to one sample, sequenced in a study of blood T cell repertoires in COVID-19. Generated by immunoSEQ multiplex PCR, the TCRdb table keeps only in-frame clones and is missing some. The sample lists roughly 300,000 clones; roughly 86% were seen once. The sample taken for sequencing was peripheral blood. These receptors all come from a man aged 18 to 30 with active or convalescent COVID-19.

V usage is TRBV5-5 and J usage is TRBJ2-5, with a weak D call TRBD2 (6 bases). This CDR3 comprises 14 residues. V lost 3 bases and J 1 base, leaving 10 bases between the germline ends. Per the germline V gene, CDR1 is SGHKS and CDR2 is YYEKEE (reference sequence). CDR3 DNA sequence: TGTGCCAGCAGCTCCCGGGACTTCCAAGAGACCCAGTACTTC. Its translation is CASSSRDFQETQYF.

The chain links TRBV10-3 to TRBJ1-2, with D uncertain. The CDR3 runs to 14 residues. The V and J ends lost 3 bases and 1 base respectively, with 9 bases between them. In germline, CDR1 is ENHRY, CDR2 SYGVKD. The chain's CDR3 is CAISDGVVNYGYTF. The CDR3 nucleotides read TGTGCCATCAGTGACGGGGTAGTTAACTATGGCTACACCTTC.

As to this clone: Relative to the germline gene, one junction end is altered; a read error may explain this. The DNA for the CDR3 is TGTGTCAGCAGCCTGAACAGGGGGCGGAATTCACCCCTCCACTTT. It specifies CVSSLNRGRNSPLHF. This chain uses TRBV3-1 (or the pseudogene TRBV3-2) with TRBJ1-6; 9 nucleotides match TRBD1. The length of the CDR3 is 15 residues. From germline, CDR1 is LGHDT and CDR2 YNNKEL (reference sequence).

This clone came up once. The chain joins TRBV9 to TRBJ1-4, with D tentatively TRBD1 (6 bases). The CDR3 totals 15 residues. Trimming took off 4 bases at V and 7 bases at J, with 17 bases between the two ends. CDR1 SGDLS and CDR2 YYNGEE come from the germline V gene. For the CDR3, the DNA is TGTGCCAGCAGCCCAGGGACACGTCTAGGTGAAAAACTGTTTTTT. The encoded protein is CASSPGTRLGEKLFF.

This clone has a single count. The chain recombines TRBV6-5 with TRBJ2-3, with D possibly TRBD1 on 5 matching bases. The V end lost 7 bases, the J end lost 3 bases, and 11 bases lay between the germline ends. The germline V gene encodes CDR1 MNHEY and CDR2 SVGAGI. The CDR3 is 13 residues long. The CDR3 nucleotides are TGTGCCAGCACTAGACAGCTAACAGATACGCAGTATTTT. Amino acids: CASTRQLTDTQYF.

J is TRBJ2-1 and V is TRBV7-2; 14 bases map to TRBD2. The CDR3 has 17 residues. Germline CDR1 and CDR2: SGHTA and FQGNSA. J gave up 6 bases and V 3 bases, and 7 bases lay outside the gene matches. The CDR3 protein is CASSLTSGGALGNEQFF. CDR3 sequence (DNA): TGTGCCAGCAGCTTGACTAGCGGGGGGGCCCTGGGCAATGAGCAGTTCTTC. Together with reference TRBV7-2 and TRBJ2-1, the CDR3 gives the full variable domain: GAGVSQSPSNKVTEKGKDVELRCDPISGHTALYWYRQSLGQGLEFLIYFQGNSAPDKSGLPSDRFSAERTGGSVSTLTIQRTQQEDSAVYLCASSLTSGGALGNEQFFGPGTRLTVL.

The V call is TRBV14, the J call TRBJ2-7, with D maybe TRBD1 (6 bases). Trimming took 0 bases from V and 2 from J, leaving 14 bases between them. The CDR3 has 16 residues. CDR1 SGHDN and CDR2 FVKESK come from the germline V gene. CDR3 in amino acids: CASSQDWGRNPYEQYF. CDR3 sequence (DNA): TGTGCCAGCAGCCAAGATTGGGGGCGAAATCCCTACGAGCAGTACTTC.

V usage is TRBV11-2 and J usage is TRBJ2-5, with D possibly matching TRBD1 (6 bases). The V end lost 4 bases, the J end lost 0 bases, and 12 bases lay between the germline ends. Germline CDR1 and CDR2: SGHAT and FQNNGV. The length of the CDR3 is 15 residues. The CDR3 bases are TGTGCCAGCAGCTCCGGGACAAAGTACCAAGAGACCCAGTACTTC. This encodes CASSSGTKYQETQYF.

V gene TRBV10-3 combines with J gene TRBJ1-6; TRBD1 might be the D (6 bases). With 6 bases removed from V and 7 bases from J, the gap between germline ends came to 13 bases. The CDR3 spans 14 residues. Per germline, CDR1 ENHRY and CDR2 SYGVKD. Here the CDR3 DNA reads TGTGCCATCAGACTCTACAGGGAAAATTCACCCCTCCACTTT. It is translated as CAIRLYRENSPLHF.

J is TRBJ1-3 and V is TRBV19; D gene uncertain. Per germline, CDR1 LNHDA and CDR2 SQIVND (reference sequence). V shed 5 bases and J shed 3 bases, with 11 bases lying between them. The CDR3 is 14 amino acids. The CDR3 bases are TGTGCCAGTAGTGACAATGGCAGTGGAAACACCATATATTTT. Translated: CASSDNGSGNTIYF.

The chain combines TRBV7-2 with TRBJ2-7; TRBD2 agrees at 7 bases. CDR1 SGHTA and CDR2 FQGNSA come from the germline V gene. This CDR3 spans 14 amino acids. The ends lost 4 bases at V and 2 bases at J; junction bases unmatched: 5. CDR3 sequence reads: CASSSWGGAYEQYF. CDR3 nucleotide sequence: TGTGCCAGCAGCTCCTGGGGGGGAGCCTACGAGCAGTACTTC.

J is TRBJ2-1 and V is TRBV11-2; 9 bases are shared with TRBD1. Per the germline V gene, CDR1 is SGHAT and CDR2 is FQNNGV. J lost 2 bases, V lost 1 base, and 6 bases had no gene match. This CDR3 has 17 amino acids. As DNA, the CDR3 is TGTGCCAGCAGCTTAGGACAGGGGGAGGCCCCCTACAATGAGCAGTTCTTC. It yields the protein CASSLGQGEAPYNEQFF.

The chain employs TRBV27 and TRBJ1-1; 9 nucleotides agree with TRBD1. The V gene's germline CDR1 is MNHEY and CDR2 SMNVEV (reference sequence). The CDR3 has 14 amino acids. V dropped 8 bases and J dropped 4; count of bases not matched to a gene: 8. CDR3 amino acids: CASRETGGLTEAFF. The CDR3 DNA sequence: TGTGCCAGCCGAGAAACAGGGGGCCTCACTGAAGCTTTCTTT.

This clone showed up many times. The chain links TRBV4-2 to TRBJ2-7; TRBD2 matches 10 bases. The CDR3 is made up of 16 amino acids. CDR1 LGHNA and CDR2 YNFKEQ come from the germline V gene. The V gene end was trimmed by 0 bases and the J gene end by 5 bases; junction bases not matched to a gene: 7. The CDR3: CASSQDKSGGANEQYF. In nucleotides, the CDR3 is TGTGCCAGCAGCCAAGACAAAAGCGGGGGGGCCAACGAGCAGTACTTC.

The chain has TRBV4-1 and TRBJ1-1, with D uncertain. V gave up 6 bases and J gave up 4 bases, with 9 bases separating them. The V gene's germline CDR1 is MGHRA and CDR2 YSYEKL. CDR3 size: 12 residues. The CDR3 sequence is CASRAGSTEAFF. CDR3 bases: TGCGCCAGCAGAGCGGGGAGCACTGAAGCTTTCTTT.

V usage is TRBV7-8 and J usage is TRBJ2-3; the D gene is possibly TRBD2 (7 bases). CDR1 is SGHVS, CDR2 FQNEAQ, per germline. The CDR3 runs 16 residues. The V end lost 1 base, the J end lost 5 bases, and 16 bases lay between the germline ends. CDR3 in DNA: TGTGCCAGCAGCTTAGTTGTGGGGGGGCATCAAGATACGCAGTATTTT. Translation gives CASSLVVGGHQDTQYF.

This chain links TRBV24-1 with TRBJ2-1, with 11 bases aligning to TRBD2. Germline assignment: CDR1 KGHDR and CDR2 SFDVKD. V shed 4 bases and J 8 bases; nucleotides not matched to a gene: 9. This CDR3 is 16 amino acids long. CDR3 coding DNA: TGTGCCACCAGTGACCAAACTAGCGGGGGAATGTATGAGCAGTTCTTC. This sequence encodes CATSDQTSGGMYEQFF.

This clone was found a few times. The rearrangement joins TRBV9 to TRBJ2-1; 7 bases map to TRBD2. The CDR3 totals 16 residues. V was clipped by 5 bases and J by 7 bases; unmatched bases: 15. Germline V gene data show CDR1 as SGDLS and CDR2 as YYNGEE. The chain's CDR3 is CASSSQAGMGGNEQFF. DNA for the CDR3: TGTGCCAGCAGTTCACAAGCGGGGATGGGTGGGAATGAGCAGTTCTTC.

Ten or more counts support this clone. This chain uses TRBV24-1 with TRBJ2-5; D unclear. V gave up 0 bases and J gave up 1 base, with 5 bases separating them. The CDR3 is 14 amino acids. CDR1 is KGHDR and CDR2 is SFDVKD in the germline V gene. DNA of the CDR3: TGTGCCACCAGTGATTTGCCACTCCAAGAGACCCAGTACTTC. Translating gives CATSDLPLQETQYF.

This chain links TRBV6-2 or TRBV6-3 with TRBJ1-5; TRBD1 agrees at 7 bases. The trim removed 5 bases at V and 0 bases at J, leaving 4 bases unmatched. There are 15 residues in the CDR3. Germline assignment: CDR1 MNHEY and CDR2 SVGEGT. In DNA form, the CDR3 reads TGTGCCAGCAGTACAGGGACAGTTAGCAATCAGCCCCAGCATTTT. This translates into CASSTGTVSNQPQHF.

The chain carries TRBV7-3 and TRBJ2-3; TRBD1 is a possible D gene (6 bases). CDR1 is SGHTA and CDR2 is FQGTGA in the germline V gene. Trimming removed 5 bases at V and 4 bases at J, with 10 bases between. CDR3 size: 13 residues. The CDR3: CASSPGDPDTQYF. CDR3 bases: TGTGCCAGCAGCCCAGGGGACCCAGATACGCAGTATTTT.

This rearrangement joins TRBV10-3 to TRBJ1-5, with D possibly being TRBD1 (5 bases). The V gene's germline CDR1 is ENHRY and CDR2 SYGVKD. V gave up 3 bases and J gave up 5 bases, with 14 bases separating them. This CDR3 has 15 residues. CDR3 nucleotides: TGTGCCATCAGTGACGGGGGACTGGGCCATCAGCCCCAGCATTTT. It encodes CAISDGGLGHQPQHF.

The CDR3 loop is CASSLVRGQETQYF. The CDR3 DNA is TGTGCCAGCAGCTTAGTGCGGGGCCAAGAGACCCAGTACTTC. The gene calls are TRBV7-8 and TRBJ2-5; a possible D gene is TRBD2 (6 bases). Deletions cut 1 base from V and 1 base from J, with 7 bases between. From germline, CDR1 is SGHVS and CDR2 FQNEAQ. CDR3 length equals 14 residues.

The rearrangement links TRBV25-1 to TRBJ2-5; 8 positions match TRBD2. V shed 5 bases, J shed 5 bases, and the junction held 10 bases outside the gene matches. The length of the CDR3 is 15 residues. Germline CDR1 MGHDK, CDR2 SYGVNS. CDR3: CASSLAGTPLETQYF. The DNA of the CDR3 is TGTGCCAGCAGTTTAGCGGGGACCCCCCTTGAGACCCAGTACTTC.

The V and J genes are TRBV5-1 and TRBJ2-3, with 11 positions matching TRBD2. The V and J ends lost 6 bases and 4 bases, in that order; junction bases with no gene match: 7. Per the germline V gene, CDR1 is SGHRS and CDR2 is YFSETQ. The CDR3 is 15 residues long. CDR3 residues: CASKNGTSGADTQYF. The CDR3 coding sequence is TGCGCCAGCAAAAACGGGACTAGCGGCGCAGATACGCAGTATTTT.

The chain recombines TRBV5-1 with TRBJ1-6; TRBD1 aligns across 7 bases. The V gene's germline CDR1 is SGHRS and CDR2 YFSETQ. The CDR3 is made up of 15 amino acids. Losses at the gene ends were 1 base for V and 6 bases for J; bases not matched to a gene: 4. The CDR3 region has the DNA TGCGCCAGCAGCTTGCGTGGGACAGTTAATTCACCCCTCCACTTT. It encodes CASSLRGTVNSPLHF. The variable domain in full, with the rest retrieved from reference TRBV5-1 and TRBJ1-6, is KAGVTQTPRYLIKTRGQQVTLSCSPISGHRSVSWYQQTPGQGLQFLFEYFSETQRNKGNFPGRFSGRQFSNSRSEMNVSTLELGDSALYLCASSLRGTVNSPLHFGNGTRLTVT.

This chain joins TRBV5-4 and TRBJ2-5; 7 positions agree with TRBD2. This CDR3 comprises 13 residues. Germline values: CDR1 SGHNT, CDR2 YYREEE (reference sequence). The J segment lost 5 bases and the V segment lost 2 bases, leaving 3 bases of the junction unmatched. The CDR3 spells CASSFSGVETQYF. CDR3 in DNA: TGTGCCAGCAGCTTCAGCGGGGTTGAGACCCAGTACTTC.